This T cell receptor beta chain comes out of a study of blood T cells in healthy people across ages. Using a J-beta primer mix together with a sample-barcoded 5' primer, a second PCR was run for roughly 7 to 12 cycles. TCRdb processed the 5' RACE reads anew with MiXCR; each CDR3 protein has one entry. Of about a million distinct CDR3 sequences listed, roughly two fifths were seen once; the top ten hold around 13%. Whole-study results and caveats: Estimates of diversity drawn from one million T cells were considered underestimates.

To note about this clonotype: Antigen specificity is unknown.

The CDR3 spans 14 residues. V lost 5 bases to trimming and J lost 0 bases; unmatched junction nucleotides: 7. Germline CDR1 DFQATT, CDR2 SNEGSKA (reference sequence). The sequence was obtained from a man between 18 and 29 years old in good health. The chain is built from TRBV20-1 and TRBJ2-7, with 7 positions matching TRBD2. Source material: blood. Written as DNA, the CDR3 is TGCAGTGCTGAAGGGGAGGGAACCTCCTACGAGCAGTACTTC. Protein: CSAEGEGTSYEQYF.